The 19 T cell receptor beta chains reported below all come from one sample, sequenced in a study of cytomegalovirus exposure and HLA in healthy donors. This PCR relied on a set of 60 Vbeta primers and 13 Jbeta primers. Sequenced by immunoSEQ multiplex PCR; TCRdb stores in-frame clones only, minus some. The sample yields about 200,000 clones, 77% seen once. Input material: PBMCs. The receptors were gathered from a woman aged 25 to 39 in good health and CMV-seropositive.

For the CDR3, the DNA is TGCAGTGCTAAGCAAGGGGACGAGCAGTACTTC. Protein product: CSAKQGDEQYF. V is TRBV20-1 and J is TRBJ2-7; D possibly corresponds to TRBD1 (5 bases). This CDR3 comprises 11 residues. CDR1 is DFQATT, CDR2 SNEGSKA, per germline (reference sequence). V lost 4 bases and J lost 5, with 9 bases in between.

As regards this clone: The same CDR3 also results from other DNA sequences found in this sample. The V call is TRBV7-8, the J call TRBJ2-5; D gene unclear. Germline V gene lookup returns CDR1 SGHVS and CDR2 FQNEAQ. V was trimmed by 5 bases and J by 4 bases, leaving 8 bases between them. The CDR3 has 12 residues. The chain's CDR3 is CASSLLLETQYF. As DNA, the CDR3 is TGTGCCAGCAGCCTACTTTTAGAGACCCAGTACTTC. The full variable domain, its missing parts supplied by reference TRBV7-8 and TRBJ2-5, is GAGVSQSPRYKVAKRGQDVALRCDPISGHVSLFWYQQALGQGPEFLTYFQNEAQLDKSGLPSDRFFAERPEGSVSTLKIQRTQQEDSAVYLCASSLLLETQYFGPGTRLLVL.

Only one count was recorded for this clone. The rearrangement links TRBV21-1 to TRBJ2-7; the table's D call TRBD2 went unverified against the DNA. TRBV21-1 is deemed a pseudogene. The CDR3 runs 19 residues. The CDR3 sequence is CASSKNPFPSGNTIGEQYF. The CDR3 region has the DNA TGTGCCAGCAGCAAAAACCCCTTTCCTAGCGGGAACACCATCGGCGAGCAGTACTTC.

The chain is built from TRBV6-1 and TRBJ2-3; 8 nucleotides match TRBD2. Looked up from germline, CDR1 is MNHNS and CDR2 is SASEGT. The CDR3 runs 16 residues. J lost 4 bases, V lost 9 bases, and 15 bases had no gene match. The CDR3 is CASSQGWGLGADTQYF. CDR3 in DNA: TGTGCCAGTAGTCAAGGATGGGGACTAGGGGCAGATACGCAGTATTTT.

The rearrangement joins TRBV11-2 to TRBJ2-7; 12 positions match TRBD2. Germline values: CDR1 SGHAT, CDR2 FQNNGV. V lost 1 base, J lost 5 bases, and 6 bases stayed unmatched. The CDR3 runs 16 residues. CDR3 in amino acids: CASSLGPSGGAHEQYF. CDR3 nucleotide sequence: TGTGCCAGCAGCTTAGGACCTAGCGGGGGGGCCCACGAGCAGTACTTC.

The chain combines TRBV19 with TRBJ2-3; unclear D gene. The CDR3 is made up of 13 amino acids. The V end lost 5 bases, the J end lost 1 base, and 7 bases lay between the germline ends. CDR1 and CDR2 from the germline V gene are LNHDA and SQIVND (reference sequence). CDR3: CASSGSGTDTQYF. CDR3 DNA sequence: TGTGCCAGTAGTGGCAGTGGCACAGATACGCAGTATTTT.

The chain carries TRBV27 and TRBJ1-5; no reliable D call. With 4 bases removed from V and 0 bases from J, the gap between germline ends came to 10 bases. Looked up from germline, CDR1 is MNHEY and CDR2 is SMNVEV (reference sequence). This CDR3 is 15 amino acids long. The CDR3 sequence: CASSSGVGSNQPQHF. The CDR3 bases are TGTGCCAGCAGTTCCGGGGTCGGTAGCAATCAGCCCCAGCATTTT.

In its sample, this clone was seen a few times. V gene TRBV18 combines with J gene TRBJ1-2; tentatively, D is TRBD1 (5 bases). From germline, CDR1 is KGHSH and CDR2 LQKENI. V lost 5 bases to trimming and J lost 2 bases, with 9 bases between them. This CDR3 comprises 13 residues. The CDR3 spells CASSAGRNYGYTF. The CDR3 DNA sequence: TGTGCCAGCTCAGCGGGACGGAACTATGGCTACACCTTC.

This clone was picked up a small number of times. This chain links TRBV6-5 with TRBJ1-3; D is unclear. The CDR3 runs 14 residues. V was pared by 6 bases and J by 0 bases, with 9 bases between. Germline V gene sequence: CDR1 MNHEY, CDR2 SVGAGI. In nucleotides, the CDR3 is TGTGCCAGCAGGAACCCCGGCTCTGGAAACACCATATATTTT. It encodes CASRNPGSGNTIYF.

The rearrangement uses TRBV29-1 and TRBJ1-2, with a weak D call TRBD1 (6 bases). Deletions cut 4 bases from V and 4 bases from J, with 19 bases between. This CDR3 is built from 15 residues. CDR1 is SQVTM, CDR2 ANQGSEA, per germline. The CDR3: CSVGPPGRGLYGYTF. CDR3 DNA sequence: TGCAGCGTTGGTCCCCCGGGCAGGGGCCTCTATGGCTACACCTTC.

This chain uses TRBV14 with TRBJ1-2, with D perhaps TRBD1 (5 bases). CDR1 is SGHDN, CDR2 FVKESK, per germline. This CDR3 region has 13 residues. The ends were cut back, 0 bases at V and 5 bases at J, with 7 bases in the middle. The CDR3, as DNA: TGTGCCAGCAGCCAAGACAGGGTGTATGGCTACACCTTC. It yields the protein CASSQDRVYGYTF. The full variable domain, in which reference TRBV14 and TRBJ1-2 provide the parts outside the CDR3, is EAGVTQFPSHSVIEKGQTVTLRCDPISGHDNLYWYRRVMGKEIKFLLHFVKESKQDESGMPNNRFLAERTGGTYSTLKVQPAELEDSGVYFCASSQDRVYGYTFGSGTRLTVV.

The chain joins TRBV19 to TRBJ1-1, with 7 nucleotides matching TRBD1. This CDR3 comprises 15 residues. J was trimmed by 5 bases and V by 1 base; bases with no gene match: 7. The V gene's germline CDR1 is LNHDA and CDR2 SQIVND (reference sequence). The CDR3 sequence is CASSIGQGGWTEAFF. Written as DNA, the CDR3 is TGTGCCAGTAGTATAGGACAGGGCGGGTGGACTGAAGCTTTCTTT. Full variable domain (missing parts from reference TRBV19 and TRBJ1-1): DGGITQSPKYLFRKEGQNVTLSCEQNLNHDAMYWYRQDPGQGLRLIYYSQIVNDFQKGDIAEGYSVSREKKESFPLTVTSAQKNPTAFYLCASSIGQGGWTEAFFGQGTRLTVV.

The chain uses TRBV5-1 and TRBJ1-4; D is unresolved. CDR3 length: 14 residues. Germline V gives CDR1 SGHRS, CDR2 YFSETQ. V was cut by 5 bases and J by 8 bases, with 16 bases left in between. CDR3 DNA: TGCGCCAGCAGACAATCTTCCTCCTCCGAAAAACTGTTTTTT. Encoded protein: CASRQSSSSEKLFF.

This sequence joins TRBV12-2 and TRBJ1-1; the table's D call of TRBD1 was not tested on the DNA. TRBV12-2 is recorded as a pseudogene. This CDR3 region has 17 residues. Here the CDR3 reads CASRFFLTGRVHTEAFF. DNA of the CDR3: TGTGCAAGTCGCTTCTTTCTGACAGGCCGGGTTCACACTGAAGCTTTCTTT.

The CDR3 here is CASRRDRANTEAFF. In nucleotides, the CDR3 is TGTGCCAGCAGAAGGGACAGGGCGAACACTGAAGCTTTCTTT. The V call is TRBV7-2, the J call TRBJ1-1; 9 bases map to TRBD1. Germline V gene sequence: CDR1 SGHTA, CDR2 FQGNSA. The junction had 3 bases not matched to a gene; V was cut back by 6 bases and J by 1 base. This CDR3 has 14 residues.

The rearrangement uses TRBV27 and TRBJ1-2, with 7 nucleotides matching TRBD1. The germline V gene has CDR1 MNHEY and CDR2 SMNVEV (reference sequence). The CDR3 is 15 amino acids. V dropped 7 bases and J dropped 1; count of bases not matched to a gene: 9. CDR3 coding DNA: TGTGCCAGCAAACCCCGGACAGGACTTAACTATGGCTACACCTTC. Its translation: CASKPRTGLNYGYTF.

This clone was found a few times. This chain joins TRBV14 and TRBJ2-1; D is possibly TRBD2 (6 bases). This CDR3 is 17 amino acids long. Germline assignment: CDR1 SGHDN and CDR2 FVKESK. V lost 0 bases to trimming and J lost 9 bases, with 21 bases between them. For the CDR3, the DNA is TGTGCCAGCAGCCAAGAATTCGGGGACTCGGCCCGTGCTGAGCAGTTCTTC. Protein sequence: CASSQEFGDSARAEQFF.

The chain employs TRBV28 and TRBJ1-4; TRBD1 might be the D (5 bases). This CDR3 has 15 residues. Trimming removed 2 bases at V and 1 base at J, with 8 bases between. The germline CDR1 and CDR2 sequences are MDHEN and SYDVKM. As DNA, the CDR3 is TGTGCCAGCAGTTTAATGGGGGGAACTAATGAAAAACTGTTTTTT. Its translation: CASSLMGGTNEKLFF.

Details on this clone: Other DNA sequences from this sample encode an identical CDR3 as well. The CDR3 sequence is CAWSRLADSTDTQYF. CDR3 nucleotides: TGTGCCTGGAGTAGACTAGCGGATAGCACAGATACGCAGTATTTT. The V gene is TRBV30, the J gene TRBJ2-3; 9 nucleotides match TRBD2. CDR3 size: 15 residues. Germline values: CDR1 GTSNPN, CDR2 SVGIG (reference sequence). The V and J ends lost 2 bases and 0 bases, in that order; junction bases with no gene match: 3.